This TCR beta chain was observed in a study of cytomegalovirus exposure and HLA in healthy donors. From the approximately 120-subject validation cohort, which was separate from the roughly 700-subject first cohort, the donors were drawn. This CDR3 has 14 amino acids. Germline V CDR1 and CDR2: MNHNS, SASEGT. The V and J ends lost 8 bases and 3 bases, in that order; junction bases with no gene match: 9. Overall study findings and caveats: Reports indicated that the classifier achieved high specificity and sensitivity in diagnosing cytomegalovirus status.

The assay was immunoSEQ multiplex PCR, and TCRdb's table has in-frame clones only and misses some. The sample shows fewer than 70,000 clones, roughly 96% of them seen only once. As concerns this clone: Its antigen is still unknown.

The receptor was derived from a man aged 18-30 years in good health and CMV-seronegative. Sample: PBMCs. The V gene is TRBV6-1, the J gene TRBJ2-5; 7 positions agree with TRBD1. The CDR3 DNA sequence: TGTGCCAGCCAAGAAGGGACAGACAAAGAGACCCAGTACTTC. Translation: CASQEGTDKETQYF.